This T cell receptor beta chain was identified during a study of cytomegalovirus exposure and HLA in healthy donors. The study ran its PCR with 60 Vbeta and 13 Jbeta primers. Clones were sequenced by immunoSEQ multiplex PCR, and TCRdb holds only the in-frame ones, with some missing. The data hold approximately 110,000 clones, with around two thirds observed a single time. With 4 bases clipped from V and 4 bases from J, the junction kept 7 bases outside the gene matches. The germline V gene encodes CDR1 MNHNY and CDR2 SVGAGI (reference sequence). This CDR3 has 15 residues. The sequenced material came from PBMCs. This TCR derives from a man aged 30 to 45 in good health and CMV-seropositive. This chain joins TRBV6-6 and TRBJ2-3; 8 nucleotides match TRBD2. For the CDR3, the DNA is TGTGCCAGCAGTTTGGCGGGGGGCAGGCCAGATACGCAGTATTTT. Translating gives CASSLAGGRPDTQYF.